This TCR beta chain was obtained from a study of OX40 agonist ivuxolimab in advanced cancers. Points from the study as a whole: Certain nonresponding patients likewise had low normalized T-cell clonal expansion.

Trimming removed 0 bases at V and 4 bases at J, with 7 bases between. Per germline, CDR1 SGHRS and CDR2 YFSETQ. The CDR3 runs 14 residues. On this clone itself: Its antigen is not known.

Clones were read by immunoSEQ multiplex PCR, and TCRdb kept only the in-frame ones, dropping some. This sample has 77,000 or so clones, with around 83% found just once. This receptor was taken from an adult with an advanced solid tumor such as melanoma, head and neck, liver or kidney cancer. V usage is TRBV5-1 and J usage is TRBJ2-2, with D tentatively TRBD1 (6 bases). The sequencing here drew on CD4+ or CD8+ T cells sorted from blood, taken in a trial of the OX40 agonist ivuxolimab. As DNA, the CDR3 is TGCGCCAGCAGCTTGGCACAGGGCACCGGGGAGCTGTTTTTT. Its translation is CASSLAQGTGELFF.